This T cell receptor (beta chain) was recovered during a study of response to subunit inactivated influenza vaccine. There are a few counts of this clonotype. Its antigen is not known. The CDR3 loop spans 15 amino acids. CDR1 and CDR2 (germline): SGHAT, FQNNGV. V lost 6 bases, J lost 7 bases, and 8 bases stayed unmatched. MiXCR, run by TCRdb on the RT-PCR reads, gives a single entry per CDR3 protein. The repertoire holds 860,000 or so distinct CDR3 sequences, with around 20% as singletons. Notes on the study in general: After each seasonal influenza vaccination, few new T cells are recruited, the authors suggested.

The V gene is TRBV11-2, the J gene TRBJ1-4, with 10 bases identical to TRBD1. The sequencing here drew on PBMCs from blood, taken about 5 days after vaccination. This receptor was identified in a man in his forties or fifties who received an inactivated influenza vaccine. CDR3 protein: CASSRTGTGVEKLFF. The DNA for the CDR3 is TGTGCCAGCAGTCGAACCGGGACAGGGGTTGAAAAACTGTTTTTT. The whole variable domain, filled in from reference TRBV11-2 and TRBJ1-4, reads EAGVAQSPRYKIIEKRQSVAFWCNPISGHATLYWYQQILGQGPKLLIQFQNNGVVDDSQLPKDRFSAERLKGVDSTLKIQPAKLEDSAVYLCASSRTGTGVEKLFFGSGTQLSVL.